One sample yielded the 23 T cell receptor beta chains listed below, sequenced in a study of blood T cell repertoires in COVID-19. This table comes from immunoSEQ multiplex PCR, and its TCRdb copy is limited to in-frame clones, with some not included. Of 140,000 or so clones in the sample, roughly three quarters are singletons; the top ten hold roughly 4.9%. The sequenced sample was peripheral blood. Receptors originate from a woman aged 65 to 85 with COVID-19, enrolled during active disease.

The V and J genes are TRBV29-1 and TRBJ2-3; TRBD2 agrees at 7 bases. The germline CDR1 and CDR2 sequences are SQVTM and ANQGSEA. This CDR3 region has 14 residues. The ends lost 7 bases at V and 2 bases at J; junction bases unmatched: 9. The CDR3 here is CSAPVSGDTDTQYF. For the CDR3, the DNA is TGCAGCGCCCCTGTGAGCGGGGACACAGATACGCAGTATTTT.

CDR3 bases: TGTGCCAGTAGTGCCGGACTTATTAGCAATCAGCCCCAGCATTTT. Its translation is CASSAGLISNQPQHF. This rearrangement joins TRBV19 to TRBJ1-5; D not resolved. The CDR3 extends over 15 amino acids. Germline V gives CDR1 LNHDA, CDR2 SQIVND (reference sequence). The V gene lost 5 bases and the J gene lost 0 bases, with 11 bases spanning the gap.

The chain joins TRBV10-3 to TRBJ1-2; D may be TRBD1 (6 bases). The CDR3 consists of 13 residues. Trimming took off 10 bases at V and 2 bases at J, with 14 bases between the two ends. Germline V gene sequence: CDR1 ENHRY, CDR2 SYGVKD. The CDR3 is CATGQIGNYGYTF. The CDR3 nucleotides are TGTGCCACAGGACAGATTGGGAACTATGGCTACACCTTC.

The rearrangement joins TRBV11-1 to TRBJ2-7, with 9 bases fitting TRBD1. With 1 base clipped from V and 5 bases from J, the junction kept 9 bases outside the gene matches. CDR3 length: 16 amino acids. Per germline, CDR1 SGHAT and CDR2 FQDESV (reference sequence). The CDR3 sequence is CASSLVLTGGRHEQYF. CDR3 DNA sequence: TGTGCCAGCAGCTTAGTTTTAACAGGGGGCCGCCACGAGCAGTACTTC. Complete variable domain (other parts from reference TRBV11-1 and TRBJ2-7): EAEVAQSPRYKITEKSQAVAFWCDPISGHATLYWYRQILGQGPELLVQFQDESVVDDSQLPKDRFSAERLKGVDSTLKIQPAELGDSAMYLCASSLVLTGGRHEQYFGPGTRLTVT.

This CDR3 reads CAWSDLAGFYGYTF. The CDR3 DNA sequence: TGTGCCTGGAGTGACTTAGCAGGGTTCTATGGCTACACCTTC. This chain links TRBV30 with TRBJ1-2; D perhaps matches TRBD1 (5 bases). With 1 base removed from V and 4 bases from J, the gap between germline ends came to 13 bases. The CDR3 is 14 residues long. CDR1 and CDR2 (germline): GTSNPN, SVGIG (reference sequence). Full variable domain (rest looked up from reference TRBV30 and TRBJ1-2): SQTIHQWPATLVQPVGSPLSLECTVEGTSNPNLYWYRQAAGRGLQLLFYSVGIGQISSEVPQNLSASRPQDRQFILSSKKLLLSDSGFYLCAWSDLAGFYGYTFGSGTRLTVV.

The table lists this clone with many counts. The chain recombines TRBV27 with TRBJ1-1; D ambiguous. Trimming took 4 bases from V and 2 from J, leaving 8 bases between them. This CDR3 is built from 13 residues. The germline gives CDR1 MNHEY, CDR2 SMNVEV (reference sequence). The CDR3 loop reads CASSSGLNTEAFF. The CDR3 coding sequence is TGTGCCAGCAGTTCGGGTCTCAACACTGAAGCTTTCTTT.

The chain links TRBV29-1 to TRBJ2-5; D is possibly TRBD1 (6 bases). Germline CDR1 is SQVTM and CDR2 is ANQGSEA. CDR3 length: 13 residues. V was shortened by 2 bases and J by 5 bases, with 12 bases between the two germline ends. The CDR3 nucleotides are TGCAGCGTTGAACCCACAGGGCGCGAGACCCAGTACTTC. Amino acids: CSVEPTGRETQYF. Complete variable domain (other parts from reference TRBV29-1 and TRBJ2-5): SAVISQKPSRDICQRGTSLTIQCQVDSQVTMMFWYRQQPGQSLTLIATANQGSEATYESGFVIDKFPISRPNLTFSTLTVSNMSPEDSSIYLCSVEPTGRETQYFGPGTRLLVL.

This chain links TRBV9 with TRBJ2-6; the D gene is possibly TRBD2 (6 bases). The CDR3 is made up of 14 amino acids. Trimming stripped 3 bases from V and 9 bases from J, with 13 bases between. Per germline, CDR1 SGDLS and CDR2 YYNGEE. Written as DNA, the CDR3 is TGTGCCAGCAGCGCGGGACTTCCCGGCAACGTCCTGACTTTC. Encoded protein: CASSAGLPGNVLTF.

This sequence joins TRBV5-6 and TRBJ2-3, with D tentatively TRBD1 (5 bases). Germline V gene sequence: CDR1 SGHDT, CDR2 YYEEEE. V gave up 8 bases and J gave up 2 bases, with 18 bases separating them. The CDR3 is 15 residues long. CDR3 nucleotide sequence: TGTGCCAGTAATATTGTGGGGCGGCTCACAGATACGCAGTATTTT. Its protein is CASNIVGRLTDTQYF.

The rearrangement links TRBV30 to TRBJ1-1; D unresolved. With 4 bases removed from V and 2 bases from J, the gap between germline ends came to 8 bases. The CDR3 loop spans 12 amino acids. From germline, CDR1 is GTSNPN and CDR2 SVGIG (reference sequence). The CDR3: CAWTSGNTEAFF. CDR3 nucleotide sequence: TGTGCCTGGACGAGTGGTAACACTGAAGCTTTCTTT.

The chain couples TRBV6-5 to TRBJ1-5, with D hard to call. Trimming pared 0 bases from V and 0 bases from J, leaving 6 bases between. In germline, CDR1 is MNHEY, CDR2 SVGAGI. The length of the CDR3 is 15 residues. The CDR3 bases are TGTGCCAGCAGTTACTCGGTACATAGCAATCAGCCCCAGCATTTT. Residues: CASSYSVHSNQPQHF.

The rearrangement joins TRBV3-1 (or the pseudogene TRBV3-2) to TRBJ2-7, with TRBD2 identical over 7 bases. The CDR3 length is 16 residues. After removal of 2 bases from V and 8 bases from J, the junction contained 15 bases not matched to a gene. Germline V CDR1 and CDR2: LGHDT, YNNKEL (reference sequence). The CDR3 sequence: CASSQSTPRLAPQQYF. CDR3 nucleotide sequence: TGTGCCAGCAGCCAATCCACCCCTAGACTAGCTCCGCAGCAGTACTTC.

The chain is built from TRBV6-5 and TRBJ2-7; 8 bases align to TRBD1. Germline V gene lookup returns CDR1 MNHEY and CDR2 SVGAGI. The CDR3 sequence is 15 residues long. V dropped 6 bases and J dropped 2; count of bases not matched to a gene: 9. In DNA form, the CDR3 reads TGTGCCAGCAGCCCCGGACAGGGTGGTGCCTACGAGCAGTACTTC. Protein sequence: CASSPGQGGAYEQYF.

The chain is built from TRBV27 and TRBJ1-4; TRBD1 matches 9 bases. Germline assignment: CDR1 MNHEY and CDR2 SMNVEV (reference sequence). V lost 8 bases and J lost 10; bases outside the gene matches: 11. The CDR3 totals 14 residues. The CDR3 protein is CASGMGTGGGKLFF. The DNA for the CDR3 is TGTGCCAGCGGTATGGGAACAGGGGGCGGAAAACTGTTTTTT. Filled out from reference TRBV27 and TRBJ1-4, the complete variable domain reads EAQVTQNPRYLITVTGKKLTVTCSQNMNHEYMSWYRQDPGLGLRQIYYSMNVEVTDKGDVPEGYKVSRKEKRNFPLILESPSPNQTSLYFCASGMGTGGGKLFFGSGTQLSVL.

A single count supports this clone. The rearrangement joins TRBV19 to TRBJ1-5; TRBD1 matches at 7 bases. With 6 bases clipped from V and 6 bases from J, the junction kept 2 bases outside the gene matches. This CDR3 contains 12 residues. Germline CDR1 is LNHDA and CDR2 is SQIVND (reference sequence). CDR3 nucleotides: TGTGCCAGTAGGACAGGGACTCAGCCCCAGCATTTT. As protein: CASRTGTQPQHF.

V usage is TRBV4-1 and J usage is TRBJ1-5; 7 bases match TRBD1. The junction had 14 bases not matched to a gene; V was cut back by 1 base and J by 5 bases. The CDR3 consists of 18 residues. Germline CDR1 is MGHRA and CDR2 is YSYEKL. The CDR3 sequence: CASSQGGGPKPRDQPQHF. CDR3 nucleotide sequence: TGCGCCAGCAGCCAAGGAGGGGGCCCCAAACCCCGCGATCAGCCCCAGCATTTT.

The CDR3 bases are TGTGCCAGTAAGTGGGGCGCCGCCTTTGAAGCTTTCTTT. Its protein is CASKWGAAFEAFF. The chain couples TRBV19 to TRBJ1-1, with D tentatively TRBD1 (5 bases). V lost 7 bases to trimming and J lost 7 bases, with 16 bases between them. The CDR3 runs 13 residues. CDR1 is LNHDA, CDR2 SQIVND, per germline (reference sequence).

The rearrangement uses TRBV18 and TRBJ1-6, with 7 bases matching TRBD1. This CDR3 is 14 amino acids long. Trimming removed 6 bases from V and 10 bases from J; junction bases left unmatched: 9. In germline, CDR1 is KGHSH, CDR2 LQKENI. The DNA of the CDR3 is TGTGCCAGCTCTACCGGGACAGCCTCATCACCCCTCCACTTT. Translating gives CASSTGTASSPLHF.

The count of this clone is one. The chain is built from TRBV6-6 and TRBJ2-5; 7 bases match TRBD1. The CDR3 is made up of 15 amino acids. Germline V CDR1 and CDR2: MNHNY, SVGAGI (reference sequence). V dropped 2 bases and J dropped 2; count of bases not matched to a gene: 5. The CDR3 DNA sequence: TGTGCCAGCAGTTACGGGACAGCCATGCAAGAGACCCAGTACTTC. Its translation is CASSYGTAMQETQYF.

This sequence joins TRBV29-1 and TRBJ1-1, with TRBD1 matching 8 bases. The germline V gene encodes CDR1 SQVTM and CDR2 ANQGSEA. Trimming removed 4 bases from V and 1 base from J; junction bases left unmatched: 5. The CDR3 extends over 14 amino acids. The CDR3 DNA sequence: TGCAGCGTTGTAGACGGACAGGGGAACACTGAAGCTTTCTTT. It is translated as CSVVDGQGNTEAFF.

V and J are TRBV10-3 and TRBJ1-1; D is unresolved. Germline-derived CDR1 and CDR2 are ENHRY and SYGVKD. This CDR3 is built from 14 residues. V shed 2 bases and J shed 5 bases, with 12 bases lying between them. In nucleotides, the CDR3 is TGTGCCATCAGTGAGGGTCCGGGTAGGACTGAAGCTTTCTTT. This encodes CAISEGPGRTEAFF.

The chain has TRBV5-5 and TRBJ1-1, with unresolved D. This CDR3 is 13 amino acids long. Germline CDR1 SGHKS, CDR2 YYEKEE (reference sequence). Trimming removed 7 bases at V and 3 bases at J, with 13 bases between. The CDR3 nucleotides read TGTGCCAGCCGGGGTGTGGAGCACACTGAAGCTTTCTTT. Amino acid sequence: CASRGVEHTEAFF.

The J gene is TRBJ1-1, the V gene TRBV7-3; the D is unclear. Trimming shortened V by 1 base and J by 5 bases, and 14 bases separated the two germline ends. CDR1 is SGHTA, CDR2 FQGTGA, per germline. The CDR3 runs 15 residues. The CDR3 nucleotides are TGTGCCAGCAGCTTAAGTGGTGGGTCGGGGACTGAAGCTTTCTTT. The encoded protein is CASSLSGGSGTEAFF.